The 11 T cell receptor beta chains presented below share a single source sample, sequenced in a study of blood T cell repertoires in COVID-19. TCRdb keeps only in-frame clones here, not all; method: immunoSEQ multiplex PCR. The top ten clones hold 3% to 3.5% of a sample with about 210,000 clones, 65% to 85% of them seen once. Sequencing used PBMCs or T cells enriched from blood (not recorded which). These receptors came from a young woman who had been exposed to COVID-19.

This chain links TRBV24-1 with TRBJ2-3; TRBD2 agrees at 9 bases. The CDR3 runs 15 residues. Per the germline V gene, CDR1 is KGHDR and CDR2 is SFDVKD. Germline trimming cut 5 bases from V and 6 bases from J; bases unmatched to any gene: 8. The CDR3 region is CATSGGREGSDTQYF. The CDR3 DNA reads as TGTGCCACCAGTGGTGGGCGGGAGGGTTCGGATACGCAGTATTTT.

This clone came up a few times. This chain connects TRBV7-6 to TRBJ2-1; tentatively, D is TRBD1 (6 bases). The CDR3 spans 14 residues. The V end was cut by 0 bases, the J end by 8 bases, with 11 bases between. The germline gives CDR1 SGHVS, CDR2 FNYEAQ. CDR3: CASSLAIGTYEQFF. In DNA form, the CDR3 reads TGTGCCAGCAGCTTAGCGATCGGGACATATGAGCAGTTCTTC.

The rearrangement links TRBV6-5 to TRBJ1-1; 7 bases align to TRBD1. The CDR3 has 13 amino acids. The trim removed 6 bases at V and 1 base at J, leaving 2 bases unmatched. Germline V gene sequence: CDR1 MNHEY, CDR2 SVGAGI. The CDR3 here is CASSRDRNTEAFF. CDR3 nucleotide sequence: TGTGCCAGCAGCCGGGACAGGAACACTGAAGCTTTCTTT.

The chain employs TRBV7-3 and TRBJ2-5, with 10 bases identical to TRBD2. After removal of 8 bases from V and 5 bases from J, the junction contained 11 bases not matched to a gene. The CDR3 sequence is 15 residues long. The germline gives CDR1 SGHTA, CDR2 FQGTGA. The CDR3 DNA reads TGTGCCAGCGCGTTATCAGCGGGGGGGCGGGAGACCCAGTACTTC. Its protein product is CASALSAGGRETQYF.

The chain is built from TRBV2 and TRBJ1-2; the match to TRBD1 covers 7 bases. V was pared by 8 bases and J by 4 bases, with 16 bases of the junction left unmatched. This CDR3 is built from 16 residues. Germline CDR1 is SNHLY and CDR2 is FYNNEI. The CDR3: CASARDRLNPFYGYTF. CDR3 nucleotides: TGTGCCAGCGCCCGGGACAGACTTAATCCCTTCTATGGCTACACCTTC. Supplemented by reference TRBV2 and TRBJ1-2, the full variable domain reads EPEVTQTPSHQVTQMGQEVILRCVPISNHLYFYWYRQILGQKVEFLVSFYNNEISEKSEIFDDQFSVERPDGSNFTLKIRSTKLEDSAMYFCASARDRLNPFYGYTFGSGTRLTVV.

The rearrangement links TRBV6-5 to TRBJ1-2, with TRBD1 as a possible D gene (6 bases). The CDR3 sequence is 14 residues long. Germline V gene lookup returns CDR1 MNHEY and CDR2 SVGAGI. V was pared by 7 bases and J by 2 bases, with 14 bases between. CDR3: CASMVQGANYGYTF. The CDR3 nucleotides are TGTGCCAGCATGGTACAGGGAGCCAACTATGGCTACACCTTC.

The chain is built from TRBV30 and TRBJ1-4; D is possibly TRBD1 (5 bases). Germline V gene sequence: CDR1 GTSNPN, CDR2 SVGIG (reference sequence). V shed 3 bases and J shed 7 bases, with 18 bases lying between them. The length of the CDR3 is 15 residues. CDR3 amino acids: CAWRDRILRGEKLFF. DNA of the CDR3: TGTGCCTGGAGGGACCGGATCCTAAGGGGTGAAAAACTGTTTTTT.

J is TRBJ1-2 and V is TRBV2, with no clear D. V was pared by 7 bases and J by 3 bases, with 12 bases between. From germline, CDR1 is SNHLY and CDR2 FYNNEI. This CDR3 spans 13 amino acids. The CDR3 loop is CASTLEGHYGYTF. Written as DNA, the CDR3 is TGTGCCAGCACCTTAGAGGGCCACTATGGCTACACCTTC.

The chain recombines TRBV7-2 with TRBJ2-2, with 14 bases aligning to TRBD2. This CDR3 comprises 16 residues. The J segment lost 5 bases and the V segment lost 5 bases, leaving 4 bases of the junction unmatched. Germline lookup yields CDR1 SGHTA and CDR2 FQGNSA. The CDR3 region is CASSPGLAGGTGELFF. CDR3 DNA: TGTGCCAGCAGCCCCGGACTAGCGGGGGGAACCGGGGAGCTGTTTTTT.

The rearrangement joins TRBV29-1 to TRBJ1-3, with 10 bases identical to TRBD1. Germline V gene data show CDR1 as SQVTM and CDR2 as ANQGSEA. This CDR3 comprises 16 residues. V shed 4 bases, J shed 0 bases, and the junction held 6 bases outside the gene matches. The CDR3 spells CSVAGTGAYSGNTIYF. DNA of the CDR3: TGCAGCGTTGCGGGGACAGGGGCCTACTCTGGAAACACCATATATTTT.

V usage is TRBV6-5 and J usage is TRBJ1-1; 7 bases agree with TRBD1. Germline V lookup: CDR1 MNHEY, CDR2 SVGAGI. After removal of 7 bases from V and 0 bases from J, the junction contained 2 bases not matched to a gene. This CDR3 is 13 amino acids long. The CDR3 spells CASITGVNTEAFF. CDR3 DNA sequence: TGTGCCAGCATAACAGGGGTGAACACTGAAGCTTTCTTT.